The source of this T cell receptor beta chain is a study of cytomegalovirus exposure and HLA in healthy donors. Study-level points and caveats: Within an earlier analysis, most TCR beta V segments proved productive either about 87% or about 30% of the time. The authors later found HLA-associated TCR beta chains more clonally expanded than equally common others.

V shed 7 bases and J 1 base; nucleotides not matched to a gene: 10. The length of the CDR3 is 17 residues. Germline lookup yields CDR1 SQVTM and CDR2 ANQGSEA. The PCR used 60 Vbeta and 13 Jbeta primers. The protocol was immunoSEQ multiplex PCR, while the TCRdb copy is restricted to in-frame clones and leaves out a portion. Of roughly 140,000 clones listed, about three quarters were seen once; the top ten hold 13% to 15%. A word on this clone: As yet, its antigen is unknown.

Sequencing was done on a sample of PBMCs. J is TRBJ2-2 and V is TRBV29-1, with 12 bases identical to TRBD2. This clonotype was obtained from a human donor in good health. CDR3 amino acids: CSGGGAGLAGNTGELFF. Written as DNA, the CDR3 is TGCAGCGGAGGAGGGGCGGGACTAGCGGGGAACACCGGGGAGCTGTTTTTT.